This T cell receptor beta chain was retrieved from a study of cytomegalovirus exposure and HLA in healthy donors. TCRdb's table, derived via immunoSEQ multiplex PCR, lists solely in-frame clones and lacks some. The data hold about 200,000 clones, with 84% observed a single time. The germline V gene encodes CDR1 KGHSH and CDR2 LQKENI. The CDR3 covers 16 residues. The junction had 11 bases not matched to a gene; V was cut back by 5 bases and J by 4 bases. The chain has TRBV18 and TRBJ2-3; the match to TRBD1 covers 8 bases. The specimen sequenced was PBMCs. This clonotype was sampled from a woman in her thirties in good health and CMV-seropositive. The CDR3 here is CASSSTGASLADTQYF. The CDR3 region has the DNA TGTGCCAGCTCATCGACAGGGGCCAGCCTGGCAGATACGCAGTATTTT.